These 19 T cell receptor beta chains originate from one sample sequenced in a study of T cell repertoires in cytomegalovirus infection. TCRdb re-called the reads with MiXCR, one entry per CDR3 protein. Seen here are hundreds of thousands of distinct CDR3 sequences, around 18% observed once, and the top ten hold 7.5% to 9%. Specimen: PBMCs. Source of these receptors: a human donor in good health (CMV status not recorded). Some clones in this sample may be carry-over from other donors' samples.

This clonotype was observed at least ten times. This chain uses TRBV12-3 or TRBV12-4 with TRBJ2-5, with D perhaps TRBD1 or TRBD2 (5 bases each). V was pared by 6 bases and J by 1 base, with 9 bases between. The CDR3 is made up of 13 amino acids. CDR3 sequence (DNA): TGTGCCAGCAGCGGGACGGTCCAAGAGACCCAGTACTTC. Protein: CASSGTVQETQYF.

A few counts support this clonotype. V and J are TRBV7-9 and TRBJ2-1; TRBD2 aligns across 7 bases. This CDR3 is 15 amino acids long. V lost 3 bases, J lost 6 bases, and 8 bases stayed unmatched. Germline V CDR1 and CDR2: SEHNR, FQNEAQ (reference sequence). This CDR3 is CASSFGSGTGNEQFF. The CDR3 region has the DNA TGTGCCAGCAGCTTTGGGAGCGGGACCGGCAATGAGCAGTTCTTC.

The rearrangement links TRBV6-2 or TRBV6-3 to TRBJ2-3, with TRBD2 matching over 7 bases. Germline CDR1 MNHEY, CDR2 SVGEGT. V lost 4 bases and J lost 2; bases outside the gene matches: 9. CDR3 length: 16 residues. The CDR3 here is CASSSRLAVYTDTQYF. The CDR3, as DNA: TGTGCCAGCAGTTCTAGACTAGCAGTCTACACAGATACGCAGTATTTT.

The chain carries TRBV5-5 and TRBJ2-7; tentatively, D is TRBD2 (6 bases). Germline V CDR1 and CDR2: SGHKS, YYEKEE (reference sequence). CDR3 size: 15 residues. V shed 0 bases and J shed 5 bases, with 15 bases lying between them. CDR3 sequence (DNA): TGTGCCAGCAGCTTGGCCGGGACTCCAACTAACGAGCAGTACTTC. It translates to CASSLAGTPTNEQYF.

This clonotype came up many times. This chain connects TRBV7-9 to TRBJ1-1; D is uncertain. Germline V CDR1 and CDR2: SEHNR, FQNEAQ (reference sequence). V lost 5 bases to trimming and J lost 1 base, with 8 bases between them. The CDR3 spans 13 residues. CDR3 DNA: TGTGCCAGCAGCGTCACAGCGAACACTGAAGCTTTCTTT. Residues: CASSVTANTEAFF.

The CDR3 spells CASSPRERHSPLHF. The DNA for the CDR3 is TGTGCCAGTAGTCCGAGAGAAAGACACTCACCCCTCCACTTT. The J gene is TRBJ1-6, the V gene TRBV19, with D hard to call. The CDR3 extends over 14 amino acids. Trimming left V 5 bases short and J 10 bases short, with 15 bases between. CDR1 is LNHDA and CDR2 is SQIVND in the germline V gene (reference sequence). Full variable domain (outside the CDR3, taken from reference TRBV19 and TRBJ1-6): DGGITQSPKYLFRKEGQNVTLSCEQNLNHDAMYWYRQDPGQGLRLIYYSQIVNDFQKGDIAEGYSVSREKKESFPLTVTSAQKNPTAFYLCASSPRERHSPLHFGNGTRLTVT.

There are a few counts of this clonotype. The chain recombines TRBV28 with TRBJ2-3; D is perhaps TRBD2 (5 bases). This CDR3 is 14 amino acids long. V lost 1 base and J 4 bases, leaving 9 bases between the germline ends. The germline CDR1 and CDR2 sequences are MDHEN and SYDVKM. In nucleotides, the CDR3 is TGTGCCAGCAGTTTATTAGCGCTCGCAGATACGCAGTATTTT. The encoded protein is CASSLLALADTQYF.

This clonotype was detected many times. V usage is TRBV7-9 and J usage is TRBJ2-7, with a possible D match to TRBD2 (5 bases). The V and J ends lost 3 bases and 6 bases respectively, with 9 bases between them. The germline CDR1 and CDR2 sequences are SEHNR and FQNEAQ (reference sequence). The CDR3 sequence is 12 residues long. The CDR3 is CASSFPGSEQYF. In nucleotides, the CDR3 is TGTGCCAGCAGCTTCCCGGGATCCGAGCAGTACTTC.

In its sample, this clonotype was seen a few times. The V gene is TRBV5-1, the J gene TRBJ1-2; possibly TRBD1 for D (5 bases). The germline gives CDR1 SGHRS, CDR2 YFSETQ. This CDR3 region has 13 residues. Trimming removed 2 bases at V and 7 bases at J, with 12 bases between. The CDR3 coding sequence is TGCGCCAGCAGCTTAGACCAGGGAAGTGGCTACACCTTC. It translates to CASSLDQGSGYTF.

This clonotype has ten or more counts. The chain uses TRBV7-2 and TRBJ2-1; TRBD1 aligns across 10 bases. After removal of 7 bases from V and 4 bases from J, the junction contained 7 bases not matched to a gene. This CDR3 is built from 15 residues. In germline, CDR1 is SGHTA, CDR2 FQGNSA. CDR3 coding DNA: TGTGCCAGCACCCGGACAGGGGGAATATACAATGAGCAGTTCTTC. It is translated as CASTRTGGIYNEQFF.

Note on this clonotype: Since a much larger clone is just one base distant, this may be a read error. Here the CDR3 omits its conserved ending phenylalanine or tryptophan, so a read error is the likely source. The chain combines TRBV29-1 with TRBJ2-7; 11 nucleotides line up with TRBD1. The CDR3 has 14 residues. The germline V gene has CDR1 SQVTM and CDR2 ANQGSEA. With 4 bases clipped from V and 7 bases from J, the junction kept 9 bases outside the gene matches. This CDR3 is CSVVRGTGGREQYL. The CDR3, as DNA: TGCAGCGTTGTTCGGGGGACAGGGGGAAGGGAGCAGTACTTA.

This clonotype was counted ten times or more. This chain uses TRBV7-2 with TRBJ2-3, with unresolved D. The CDR3 consists of 15 residues. Trimming took 2 bases from V and 2 from J, leaving 11 bases between them. Germline assignment: CDR1 SGHTA and CDR2 FQGNSA. For the CDR3, the DNA is TGTGCCAGCAGCTTACTTACTTACGCCACAGATACGCAGTATTTT. Translating gives CASSLLTYATDTQYF.

In this sample, this clonotype turned up a few times. The genes are TRBV5-5 and TRBJ1-2; 7 bases align to TRBD1. The V and J ends lost 5 bases and 2 bases, in that order; junction bases with no gene match: 6. Germline CDR1 reads SGHKS; CDR2 reads YYEKEE (reference sequence). The CDR3 contains 14 residues. The CDR3 is CASSGTVLNYGYTF. CDR3 bases: TGTGCCAGCAGTGGGACAGTGCTGAACTATGGCTACACCTTC.

This clonotype was observed many times. This rearrangement joins TRBV27 to TRBJ2-1; TRBD2 agrees at 7 bases. The CDR3 covers 17 residues. Per the germline V gene, CDR1 is MNHEY and CDR2 is SMNVEV (reference sequence). The trim removed 6 bases at V and 5 bases at J, leaving 16 bases unmatched. The CDR3 DNA reads TGTGCCAGCAGCCAAAGCGGGGCGGTTGCCTTGAACAATGAGCAGTTCTTC. It yields the protein CASSQSGAVALNNEQFF.

This clonotype was seen only a few times. The chain employs TRBV29-1 and TRBJ2-7; 7 bases are shared with TRBD1. J was trimmed by 3 bases and V by 4 bases; bases with no gene match: 6. This CDR3 is 13 amino acids long. Germline assignment: CDR1 SQVTM and CDR2 ANQGSEA. This chain's CDR3 is CSVAGTALYEQYF. The CDR3 DNA reads as TGCAGCGTTGCCGGGACAGCCCTCTACGAGCAGTACTTC.

This chain joins TRBV20-1 and TRBJ1-2; tentative D call: TRBD1 (6 bases). This CDR3 spans 14 amino acids. V dropped 5 bases and J dropped 1 base, with 14 bases sitting between them. The germline V gene has CDR1 DFQATT and CDR2 SNEGSKA (reference sequence). The CDR3 DNA reads TGCAGTGCTTTTCCCCCGGACAGTAACTATGGCTACACCTTC. Translating it yields CSAFPPDSNYGYTF.

This clonotype was seen more than once but under ten times. The chain uses TRBV11-2 and TRBJ2-2; 7 positions agree with TRBD2. The CDR3 runs 14 residues. Germline V lookup: CDR1 SGHAT, CDR2 FQNNGV. With V trimmed by 4 bases and J by 3 bases, 2 bases remained unmatched. The CDR3 here is CASSWGGDTGELFF. CDR3 sequence (DNA): TGTGCCAGCAGCTGGGGGGGGGACACCGGGGAGCTGTTTTTT.

There are a few counts of this clonotype. V gene TRBV12-3 or TRBV12-4 combines with J gene TRBJ2-1; TRBD2 agrees at 7 bases. This CDR3 region has 14 residues. The CDR3 nucleotides are TGTGGGGGGACTATCCAGACTCCGGGCAATGAGCAGTTCTTC. It yields the protein CGGTIQTPGNEQFF.

The J gene is TRBJ1-5, the V gene TRBV7-8; D call uncertain. The V gene lost 3 bases and the J gene lost 7 bases, with 13 bases spanning the gap. This CDR3 is built from 14 residues. Germline V lookup: CDR1 SGHVS, CDR2 FQNEAQ. This chain's CDR3 is CASSLTVEGQPQHF. Here the CDR3 DNA reads TGTGCCAGCAGCTTGACCGTGGAAGGACAGCCCCAGCATTTT.